The clone carrying this T cell receptor (beta chain) was observed a handful of times. These data come from a study of blood T cell repertoires in COVID-19. The protocol was immunoSEQ multiplex PCR, while the TCRdb copy is restricted to in-frame clones and leaves out a portion. The table includes 300,000 to 400,000 clones, approximately 90% detected once. The clonotype was recovered from a man aged 18-30 years who had recovered from COVID-19. Sequences were obtained from PBMCs or T cells enriched from blood (not recorded which).

The CDR3 sequence: CASSPGTGAYEQYF. The CDR3 coding sequence is TGTGCCAGCTCACCCGGGACAGGGGCGTACGAGCAGTACTTC. This chain joins TRBV18 and TRBJ2-7, with 10 bases that match TRBD1. The germline V gene has CDR1 KGHSH and CDR2 LQKENI. The CDR3 has 14 amino acids. J gave up 4 bases and V 3 bases, and 3 bases lay outside the gene matches.